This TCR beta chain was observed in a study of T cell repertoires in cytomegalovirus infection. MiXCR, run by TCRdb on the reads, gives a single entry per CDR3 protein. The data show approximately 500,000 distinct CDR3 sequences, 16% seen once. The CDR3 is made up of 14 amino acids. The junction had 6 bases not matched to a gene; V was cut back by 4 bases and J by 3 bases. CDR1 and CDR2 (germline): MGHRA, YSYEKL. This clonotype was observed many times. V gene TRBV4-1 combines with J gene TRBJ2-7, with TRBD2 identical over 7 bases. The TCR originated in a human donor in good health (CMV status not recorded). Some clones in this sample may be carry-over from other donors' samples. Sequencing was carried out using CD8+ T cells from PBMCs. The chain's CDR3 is CASSPRAGDYEQYF. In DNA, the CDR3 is TGCGCCAGCAGCCCTCGGGCGGGGGACTACGAGCAGTACTTC.